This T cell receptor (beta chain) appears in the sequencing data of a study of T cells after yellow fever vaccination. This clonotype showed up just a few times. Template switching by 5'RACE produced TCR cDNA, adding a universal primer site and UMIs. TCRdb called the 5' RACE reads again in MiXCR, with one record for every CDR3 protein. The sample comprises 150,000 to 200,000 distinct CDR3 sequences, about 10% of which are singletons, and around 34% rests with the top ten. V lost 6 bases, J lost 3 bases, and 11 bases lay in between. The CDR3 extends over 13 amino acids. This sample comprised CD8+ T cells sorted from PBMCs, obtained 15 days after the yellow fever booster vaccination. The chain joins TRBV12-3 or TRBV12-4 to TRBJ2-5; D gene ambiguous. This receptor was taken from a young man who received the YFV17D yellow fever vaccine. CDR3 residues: CASRPTREETQYF. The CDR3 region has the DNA TGTGCCAGCAGACCAACCCGTGAAGAGACCCAGTACTTC.